This T cell receptor beta chain was recovered during a study of regulatory T cells in long-lasting Graves disease. Documented time point: persistent/refractory GD, antithyroid drugs over 5 years with positive TRAb. Extracted PBMC RNA gave rise to the TCR library. This clonotype appeared many times. Construction of the TCR beta libraries employed iRepertoire HTBI primers in conjunction with Arm-PCR of CDR3 regions. Each CDR3 protein gets one entry after TCRdb re-called the multiplex PCR reads with MiXCR. The data contain around 510,000 distinct CDR3 sequences, more than 20% of them singletons. The material was peripheral blood mononuclear cells (PBMCs), obtained when the disease was refractory, from a patient treated with antithyroid drugs. The sequence was collected from a female donor with Graves disease.

Written as DNA, the CDR3 is TGTGCCAGCAGGAGGGACAGGCAACGACAAGAGACCCAGTACTTC. Protein: CASRRDRQRQETQYF. This chain links TRBV27 with TRBJ2-5; 8 nucleotides match TRBD1. From germline, CDR1 is MNHEY and CDR2 SMNVEV (reference sequence). V gave up 6 bases and J gave up 2 bases; unmatched junction bases: 8. This CDR3 has 15 amino acids.